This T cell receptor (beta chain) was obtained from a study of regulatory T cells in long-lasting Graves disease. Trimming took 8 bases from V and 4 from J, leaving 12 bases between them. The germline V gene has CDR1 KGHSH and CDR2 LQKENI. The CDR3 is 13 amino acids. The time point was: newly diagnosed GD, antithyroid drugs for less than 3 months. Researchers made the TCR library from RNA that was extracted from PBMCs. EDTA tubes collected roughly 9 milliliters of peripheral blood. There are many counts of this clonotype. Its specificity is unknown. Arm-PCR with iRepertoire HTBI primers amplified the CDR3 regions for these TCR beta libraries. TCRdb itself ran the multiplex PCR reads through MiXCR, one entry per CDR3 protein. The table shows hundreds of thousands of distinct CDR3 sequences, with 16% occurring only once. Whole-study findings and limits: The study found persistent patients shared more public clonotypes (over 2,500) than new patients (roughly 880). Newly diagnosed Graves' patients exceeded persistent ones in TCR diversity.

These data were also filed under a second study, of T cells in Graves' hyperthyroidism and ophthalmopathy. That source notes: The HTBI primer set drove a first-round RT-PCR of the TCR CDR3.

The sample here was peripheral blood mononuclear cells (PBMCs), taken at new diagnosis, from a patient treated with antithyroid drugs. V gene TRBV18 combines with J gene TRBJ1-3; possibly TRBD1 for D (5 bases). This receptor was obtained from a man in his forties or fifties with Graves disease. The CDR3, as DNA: TGTGCCAGCAGCCCAGGGTCCGGAAACACCATATATTTT. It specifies CASSPGSGNTIYF.